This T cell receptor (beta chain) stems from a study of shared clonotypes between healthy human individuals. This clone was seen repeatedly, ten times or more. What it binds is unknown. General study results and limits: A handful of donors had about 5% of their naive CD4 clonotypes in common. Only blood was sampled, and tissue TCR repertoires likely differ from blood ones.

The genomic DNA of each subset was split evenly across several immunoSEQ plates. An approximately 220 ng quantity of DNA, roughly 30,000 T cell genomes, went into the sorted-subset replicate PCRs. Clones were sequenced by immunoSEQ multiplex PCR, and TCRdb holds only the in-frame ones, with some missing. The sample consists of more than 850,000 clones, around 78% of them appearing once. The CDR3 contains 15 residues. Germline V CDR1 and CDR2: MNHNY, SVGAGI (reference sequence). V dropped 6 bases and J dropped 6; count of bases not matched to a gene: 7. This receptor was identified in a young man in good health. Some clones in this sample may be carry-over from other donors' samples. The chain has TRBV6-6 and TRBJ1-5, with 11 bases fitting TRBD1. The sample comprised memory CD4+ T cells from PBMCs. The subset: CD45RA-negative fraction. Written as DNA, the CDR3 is TGTGCCAGCAGGCCGGGCGGGACAGGGGGTCAGCCCCAGCATTTT. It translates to CASRPGGTGGQPQHF.